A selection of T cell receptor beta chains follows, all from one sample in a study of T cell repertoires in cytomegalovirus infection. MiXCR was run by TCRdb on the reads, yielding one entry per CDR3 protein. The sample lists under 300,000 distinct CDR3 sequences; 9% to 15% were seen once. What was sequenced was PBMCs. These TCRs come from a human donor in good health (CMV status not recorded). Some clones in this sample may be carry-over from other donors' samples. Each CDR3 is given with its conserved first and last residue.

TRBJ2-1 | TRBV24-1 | CATSDTGGGYNEQFF
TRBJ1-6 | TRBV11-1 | CASSSLVNSPLHF
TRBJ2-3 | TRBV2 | CASRTGTSPDTQYF
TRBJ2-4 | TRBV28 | CASSSSRLAGAKNIQYF
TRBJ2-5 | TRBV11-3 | CASSSGGSGETQYF
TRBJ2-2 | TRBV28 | CASRLDRVSTGELFF
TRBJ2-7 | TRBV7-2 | CASSYRQGEYEQYF
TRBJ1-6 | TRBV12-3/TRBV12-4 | CASSLQTNSPLHF
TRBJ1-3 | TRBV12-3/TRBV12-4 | CASSEDMAGNTIYF
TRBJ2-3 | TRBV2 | CASAETSPTGGTQYF
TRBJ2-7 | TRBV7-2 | CASSLGRTTSYEQYF
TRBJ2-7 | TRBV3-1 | CASSQVPDTYEQYF
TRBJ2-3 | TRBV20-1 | CSARPPGSTDTQYF
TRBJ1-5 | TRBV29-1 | CSVGGISNQPQHF
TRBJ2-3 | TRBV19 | CASTRARRTDTQYF
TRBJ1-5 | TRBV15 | CATSRDKQLNQPQHF
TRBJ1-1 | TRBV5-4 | CASSLVGTGEGAFF
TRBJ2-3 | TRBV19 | CASSILPGANTDTQYF
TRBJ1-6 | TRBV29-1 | CSVREGDSPLHF
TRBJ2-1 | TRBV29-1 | CSVEVTGTGNEQFF
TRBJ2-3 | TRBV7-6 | CASSLAQDTQYF
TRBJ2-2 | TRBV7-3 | CASSLWPGAAGELFF
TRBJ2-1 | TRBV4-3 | CASSPGGTSGAQAIMNEQFF
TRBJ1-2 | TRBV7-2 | CASSLAVRDYGYGYTF
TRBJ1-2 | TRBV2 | CASSGPDRGDYGYTF
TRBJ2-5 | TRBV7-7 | CASSLSGEETQYF
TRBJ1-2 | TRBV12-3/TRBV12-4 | CASSSTGGPYGYTF
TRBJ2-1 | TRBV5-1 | CASSASGTYNEQFF